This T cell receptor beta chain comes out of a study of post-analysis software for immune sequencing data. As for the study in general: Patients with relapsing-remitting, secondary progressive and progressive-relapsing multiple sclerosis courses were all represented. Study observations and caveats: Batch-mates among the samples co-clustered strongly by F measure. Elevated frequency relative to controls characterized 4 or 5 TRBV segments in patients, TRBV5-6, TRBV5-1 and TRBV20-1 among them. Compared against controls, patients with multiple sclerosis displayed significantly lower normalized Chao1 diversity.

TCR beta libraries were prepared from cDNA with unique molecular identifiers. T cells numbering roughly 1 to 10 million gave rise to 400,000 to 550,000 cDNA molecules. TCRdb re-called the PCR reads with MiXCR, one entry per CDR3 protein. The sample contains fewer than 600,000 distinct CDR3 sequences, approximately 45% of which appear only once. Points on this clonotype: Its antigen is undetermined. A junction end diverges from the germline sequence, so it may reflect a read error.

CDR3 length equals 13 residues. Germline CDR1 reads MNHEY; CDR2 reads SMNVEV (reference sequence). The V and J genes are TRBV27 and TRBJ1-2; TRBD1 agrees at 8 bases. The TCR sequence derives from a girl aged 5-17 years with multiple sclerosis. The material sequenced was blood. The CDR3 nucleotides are TGTGCCATCATGGACAGGGTTAACTATAGCTACACCTTC. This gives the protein CAIMDRVNYSYTF.